These 12 T cell receptor beta chains came from one sample sequenced in a study of beta chain features in type 1 diabetes. Overall study results and limits: TCRB CDR3s from Type 1 diabetes patients were moderately but significantly shorter in all four CD4+ subsets.

These TCRs' antigens remain unknown. Expressed TCRB transcripts were sequenced, since all the RNA that had been isolated was reverse transcribed. Profiling relied on immunoSEQ multiplex PCR, and the TCRdb table lists in-frame clones only, not all of them. Among approximately 260,000 clones listed, approximately 25% were seen once. The material sequenced was naive CD4+ T cells from blood. These receptors came from a woman aged 25 to 39 with type 1 diabetes.

Only one count was recorded for this clone. The chain employs TRBV18 and TRBJ2-7; maybe TRBD2 (5 bases). The CDR3 runs to 14 residues. Deletions cut 6 bases from V and 3 bases from J, with 15 bases between. Germline V gene data show CDR1 as KGHSH and CDR2 as LQKENI. CDR3 region: CASSPGLPYYEQYF. CDR3 nucleotide sequence: TGTGCCAGCTCCCCCGGACTGCCATACTACGAGCAGTACTTC.

V gene TRBV5-1 combines with J gene TRBJ2-7, with D perhaps TRBD2 (6 bases). Germline-derived CDR1 and CDR2 are SGHRS and YFSETQ. With 3 bases removed from V and 4 bases from J, the gap between germline ends came to 14 bases. This CDR3 has 14 residues. In nucleotides, the CDR3 is TGCGCCAGCAGCTCGGGGGAGGTCGGATACGAGCAGTACTTC. Translated, it gives CASSSGEVGYEQYF.

This chain joins TRBV7-3 and TRBJ2-7, with 7 bases fitting TRBD1. The CDR3 contains 14 residues. Germline assignment: CDR1 SGHTA and CDR2 FQGTGA. With 5 bases clipped from V and 1 base from J, the junction kept 5 bases outside the gene matches. The CDR3 spells CASSEQQGSYEQYF. Here the CDR3 DNA reads TGTGCCAGCAGCGAACAACAGGGGTCCTACGAGCAGTACTTC.

This clone was counted only a few times. This chain connects TRBV30 to TRBJ2-4; TRBD2 matches 9 bases. From germline, CDR1 is GTSNPN and CDR2 SVGIG (reference sequence). J lost 0 bases, V lost 0 bases, and 15 bases had no gene match. The CDR3 totals 20 residues. The CDR3 DNA reads as TGTGCCTGGAGTGTACGTCCGGGACTAGCAAATCTGGGAGCCAAAAACATTCAGTACTTC. Amino acids: CAWSVRPGLANLGAKNIQYF.

This chain connects TRBV29-1 to TRBJ1-1; 7 bases align to TRBD1. The V gene's germline CDR1 is SQVTM and CDR2 ANQGSEA. The CDR3 sequence is 15 residues long. The J segment lost 4 bases and the V segment lost 3 bases, leaving 11 bases of the junction unmatched. The CDR3 region is CSVDPNPGGPTEAFF. CDR3 nucleotides: TGCAGCGTTGACCCAAATCCAGGGGGGCCCACTGAAGCTTTCTTT.

This clone came up once. The chain couples TRBV2 to TRBJ1-5, with 9 bases aligning to TRBD1. The CDR3 is made up of 16 amino acids. The trim removed 4 bases at V and 0 bases at J, leaving 4 bases unmatched. The germline V gene encodes CDR1 SNHLY and CDR2 FYNNEI. CDR3 loop: CASSAGTGYSNQPQHF. The CDR3 DNA follows: TGTGCCAGCAGTGCGGGGACAGGGTATAGCAATCAGCCCCAGCATTTT.

V and J are TRBV5-1 and TRBJ1-2; 8 bases fit TRBD1. Germline values: CDR1 SGHRS, CDR2 YFSETQ. The CDR3 consists of 12 residues. J was trimmed by 7 bases and V by 4 bases; bases with no gene match: 3. The CDR3 reads CASSGQGGGYTF. CDR3 in DNA: TGCGCCAGCAGCGGACAGGGAGGTGGCTACACCTTC.

The genes are TRBV5-4 and TRBJ1-2; 8 bases are a match to TRBD1. CDR3 size: 15 residues. Losses at the gene ends were 4 bases for V and 4 bases for J; bases not matched to a gene: 9. Germline lookup yields CDR1 SGHNT and CDR2 YYREEE (reference sequence). The CDR3 here is CASSNPSGGGYGYTF. As DNA, the CDR3 is TGTGCCAGCAGCAACCCCTCAGGGGGCGGCTATGGCTACACCTTC.

The chain uses TRBV7-9 and TRBJ1-1; D is unresolved. CDR3 size: 15 residues. Germline V gives CDR1 SEHNR, CDR2 FQNEAQ (reference sequence). Trimming shortened V by 1 base and J by 1 base, and 10 bases separated the two germline ends. The DNA of the CDR3 is TGTGCCAGCAGCTTAGGAGGTCAGCAGAACACTGAAGCTTTCTTT. Amino acids: CASSLGGQQNTEAFF.

This clone was picked up a small number of times. This chain links TRBV5-1 with TRBJ2-5; D gene ambiguous. The CDR3 has 14 amino acids. Trimming cost V 0 bases and J 3 bases, with 9 bases left between them. Germline lookup yields CDR1 SGHRS and CDR2 YFSETQ. CDR3 residues: CASSLGGEKETQYF. The CDR3 DNA sequence: TGCGCCAGCAGCTTGGGAGGCGAGAAAGAGACCCAGTACTTC.

The chain joins TRBV9 to TRBJ2-3; D may be TRBD2 (6 bases). Germline-derived CDR1 and CDR2 are SGDLS and YYNGEE. The V end lost 0 bases, the J end lost 13 bases, and 18 bases lay between the germline ends. The CDR3 sequence is 14 residues long. The CDR3 sequence: CASSVDPGTLLKYF. CDR3 nucleotides: TGTGCCAGCAGCGTAGACCCCGGGACTCTTTTGAAGTATTTT.

This clone was observed a handful of times. The rearrangement joins TRBV30 to TRBJ2-1; 7 nucleotides line up with TRBD2. Germline V CDR1 and CDR2: GTSNPN, SVGIG (reference sequence). V gave up 7 bases and J gave up 8 bases; unmatched junction bases: 14. The CDR3 has 14 residues. The CDR3 bases are TGTGCCTCCTTTACCGGGACTAAGGGCTATGAGCAGTTCTTC. Residues: CASFTGTKGYEQFF.